The T cell receptor beta chain described here comes from a study of blood T cell repertoires in COVID-19. Across under 25 US areas, participants ranged in age from roughly 18 to 95 years. V was trimmed by 3 bases and J by 7 bases, leaving 22 bases between them. CDR1 and CDR2 from the germline V gene are MDHEN and SYDVKM. The CDR3 length is 18 residues. The protocol was immunoSEQ multiplex PCR, while the TCRdb copy is restricted to in-frame clones and leaves out a portion. The table lists 250,000 or so clones, about 90% of them singletons. V is TRBV28 and J is TRBJ1-6, with a possible D match to TRBD1 (5 bases). Sequencing was done on a sample of PBMCs or T cells enriched from blood (not recorded which). The receptor comes from a woman between 35 and 50 years old who had been exposed to COVID-19. The DNA for the CDR3 is TGTGCCAGCAGTTTCCTACCTGGGGTGGGCAGGGTAAATTCACCCCTCCACTTT. Its protein is CASSFLPGVGRVNSPLHF.